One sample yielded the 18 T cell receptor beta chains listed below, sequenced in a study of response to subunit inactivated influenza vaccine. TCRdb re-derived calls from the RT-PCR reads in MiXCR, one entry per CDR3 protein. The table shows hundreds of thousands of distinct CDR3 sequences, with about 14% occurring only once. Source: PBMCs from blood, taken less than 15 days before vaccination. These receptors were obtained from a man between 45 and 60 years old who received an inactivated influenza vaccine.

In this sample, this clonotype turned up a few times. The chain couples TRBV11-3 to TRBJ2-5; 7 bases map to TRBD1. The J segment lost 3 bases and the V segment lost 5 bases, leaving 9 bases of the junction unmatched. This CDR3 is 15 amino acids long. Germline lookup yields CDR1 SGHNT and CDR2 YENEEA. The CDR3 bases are TGTGCCAGCAGCCGAGGGGGCAGGACGGAAGAGACCCAGTACTTC. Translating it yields CASSRGGRTEETQYF.

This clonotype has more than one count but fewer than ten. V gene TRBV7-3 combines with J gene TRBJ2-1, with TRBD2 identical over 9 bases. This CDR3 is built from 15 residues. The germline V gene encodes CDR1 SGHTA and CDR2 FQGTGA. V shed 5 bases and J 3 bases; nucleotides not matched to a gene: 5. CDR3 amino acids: CASSIGTSLYNEQFF. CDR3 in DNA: TGTGCCAGCAGCATAGGGACTAGCCTCTACAATGAGCAGTTCTTC.

CDR3 loop: CASSLGTSNEQYF. CDR3 DNA sequence: TGTGCCAGCTCCCTCGGGACTAGCAACGAGCAGTACTTC. The gene calls are TRBV18 and TRBJ2-7; the match to TRBD2 covers 9 bases. The germline V gene encodes CDR1 KGHSH and CDR2 LQKENI. The CDR3 is made up of 13 amino acids. V was pared by 6 bases and J by 5 bases, with 5 bases of the junction left unmatched.

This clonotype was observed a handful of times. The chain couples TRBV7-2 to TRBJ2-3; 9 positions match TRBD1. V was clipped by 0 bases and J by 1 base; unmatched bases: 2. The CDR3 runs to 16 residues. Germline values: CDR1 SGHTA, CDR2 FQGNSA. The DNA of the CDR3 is TGTGCCAGCAGCTTAGCGAGGACAGGGGGCACAGATACGCAGTATTTT. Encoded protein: CASSLARTGGTDTQYF.

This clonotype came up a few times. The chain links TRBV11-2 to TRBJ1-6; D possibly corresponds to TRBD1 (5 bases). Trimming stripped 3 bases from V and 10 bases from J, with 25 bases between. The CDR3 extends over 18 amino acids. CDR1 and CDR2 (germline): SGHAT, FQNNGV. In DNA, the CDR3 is TGTGCCAGCAGCTTCCGCGTCTCGGCAGGGAAGGTTAGGTCACCCCTCCACTTT. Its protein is CASSFRVSAGKVRSPLHF.

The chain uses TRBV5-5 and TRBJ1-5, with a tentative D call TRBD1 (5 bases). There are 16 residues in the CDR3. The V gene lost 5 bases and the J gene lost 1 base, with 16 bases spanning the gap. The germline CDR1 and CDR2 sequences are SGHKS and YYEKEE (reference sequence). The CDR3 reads CASRSRGSLSNQPQHF. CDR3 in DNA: TGTGCCAGCAGATCGCGGGGGTCTTTAAGCAATCAGCCCCAGCATTTT.

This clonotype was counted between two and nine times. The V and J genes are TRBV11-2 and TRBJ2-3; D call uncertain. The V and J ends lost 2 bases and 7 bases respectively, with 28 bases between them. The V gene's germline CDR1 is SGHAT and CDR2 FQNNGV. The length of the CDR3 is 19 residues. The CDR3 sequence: CASSLKDRRKGPQLYTQYF. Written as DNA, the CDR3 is TGTGCCAGCAGCTTAAAGGATAGGCGGAAAGGGCCTCAGTTGTATACGCAGTATTTT.

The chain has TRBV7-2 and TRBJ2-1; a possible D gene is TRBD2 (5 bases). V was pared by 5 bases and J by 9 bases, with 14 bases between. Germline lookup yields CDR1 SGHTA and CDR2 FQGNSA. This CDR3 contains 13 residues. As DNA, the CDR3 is TGTGCCAGCAGCCCGCTAGCAAAGGTTGAGCAGTTCTTC. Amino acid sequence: CASSPLAKVEQFF.

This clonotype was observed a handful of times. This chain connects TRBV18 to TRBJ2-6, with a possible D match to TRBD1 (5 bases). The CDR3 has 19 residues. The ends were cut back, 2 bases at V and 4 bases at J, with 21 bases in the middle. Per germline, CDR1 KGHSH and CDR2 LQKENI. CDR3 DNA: TGTGCCAGCTCACCAGGGGCAGGGCGCTTGAGAGTGGGGGCCAACGTCCTGACTTTC. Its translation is CASSPGAGRLRVGANVLTF.

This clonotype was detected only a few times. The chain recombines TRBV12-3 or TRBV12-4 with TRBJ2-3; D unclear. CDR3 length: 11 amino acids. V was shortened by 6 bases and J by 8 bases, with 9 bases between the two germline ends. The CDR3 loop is CASSPLGTQYF. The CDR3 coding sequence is TGTGCCAGCAGCCCGCTGGGTACGCAGTATTTT.

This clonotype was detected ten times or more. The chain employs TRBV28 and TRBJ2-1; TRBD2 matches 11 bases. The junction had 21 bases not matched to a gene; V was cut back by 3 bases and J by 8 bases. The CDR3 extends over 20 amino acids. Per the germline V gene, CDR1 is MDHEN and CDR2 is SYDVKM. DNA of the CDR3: TGTGCCAGCAGTTTGGCCGGGACTAGCGGCACACACCTAAGGGGGGATGAGCAGTTCTTC. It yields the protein CASSLAGTSGTHLRGDEQFF.

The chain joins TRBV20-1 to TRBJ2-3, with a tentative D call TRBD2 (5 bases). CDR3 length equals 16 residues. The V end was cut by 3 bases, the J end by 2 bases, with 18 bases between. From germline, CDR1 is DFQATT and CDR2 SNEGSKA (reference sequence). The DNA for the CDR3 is TGCAGTGCTAGTCCCCGCCTAGCCCTGCCCACAGATACGCAGTATTTT. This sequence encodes CSASPRLALPTDTQYF.

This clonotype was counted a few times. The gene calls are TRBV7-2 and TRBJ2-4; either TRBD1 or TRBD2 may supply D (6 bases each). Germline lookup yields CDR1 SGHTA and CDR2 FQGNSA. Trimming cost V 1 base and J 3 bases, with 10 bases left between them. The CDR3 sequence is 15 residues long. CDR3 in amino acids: CASSLGGAGKNIQYF. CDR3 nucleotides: TGTGCCAGCAGCTTAGGGGGGGCAGGCAAAAACATTCAGTACTTC.

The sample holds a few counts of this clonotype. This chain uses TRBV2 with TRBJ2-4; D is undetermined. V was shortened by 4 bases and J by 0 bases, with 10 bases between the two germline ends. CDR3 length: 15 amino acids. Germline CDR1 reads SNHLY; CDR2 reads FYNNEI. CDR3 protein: CASSAEAIAKNIQYF. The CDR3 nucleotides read TGTGCCAGCAGTGCCGAAGCAATAGCCAAAAACATTCAGTACTTC.

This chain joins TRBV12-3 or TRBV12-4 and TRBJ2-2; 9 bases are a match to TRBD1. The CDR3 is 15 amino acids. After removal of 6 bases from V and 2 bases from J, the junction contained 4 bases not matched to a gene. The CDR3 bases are TGTGCCAGCAGAAGTACAGGGGGCAACACCGGGGAGCTGTTTTTT. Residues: CASRSTGGNTGELFF.

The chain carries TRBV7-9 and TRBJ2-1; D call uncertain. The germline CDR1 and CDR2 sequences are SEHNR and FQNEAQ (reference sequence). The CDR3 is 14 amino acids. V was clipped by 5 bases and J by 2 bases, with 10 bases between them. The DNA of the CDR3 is TGTGCCAGCAGCGGGCTCACACCCTACAATGAGCAGTTCTTC. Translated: CASSGLTPYNEQFF.

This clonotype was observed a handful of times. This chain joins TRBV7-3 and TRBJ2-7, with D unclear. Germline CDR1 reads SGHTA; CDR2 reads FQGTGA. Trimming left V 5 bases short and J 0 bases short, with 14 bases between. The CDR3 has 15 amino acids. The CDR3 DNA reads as TGTGCCAGCAGCCCTGGAGCCGGGTCCTCCTACGAGCAGTACTTC. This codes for CASSPGAGSSYEQYF.

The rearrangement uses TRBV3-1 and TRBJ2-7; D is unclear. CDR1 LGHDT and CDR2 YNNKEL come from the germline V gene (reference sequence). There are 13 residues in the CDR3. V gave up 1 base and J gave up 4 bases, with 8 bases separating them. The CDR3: CASSQVNRYEQYF. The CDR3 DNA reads TGTGCCAGCAGCCAAGTAAACCGTTACGAGCAGTACTTC.